This entry concerns a single T cell receptor beta chain. This entry is derived from a study of blood T cell repertoires in COVID-19. V shed 1 base and J 3 bases; nucleotides not matched to a gene: 1. Germline CDR1 SGHDT, CDR2 YYEEEE. The CDR3 runs to 13 residues. The repertoire was sequenced with immunoSEQ multiplex PCR; TCRdb's copy has only in-frame clones and lacks some. The sample lists about 33,000 clones; 85% were seen once. Sequenced sample: peripheral blood. This receptor was obtained from a human donor in a cohort sampled during active COVID-19. The chain has TRBV5-6 and TRBJ2-7; TRBD1 matches 7 bases. For the CDR3, the DNA is TGTGCCAGCAGCTTGAGGGACAGCTACGAGCAGTACTTC. This codes for CASSLRDSYEQYF.